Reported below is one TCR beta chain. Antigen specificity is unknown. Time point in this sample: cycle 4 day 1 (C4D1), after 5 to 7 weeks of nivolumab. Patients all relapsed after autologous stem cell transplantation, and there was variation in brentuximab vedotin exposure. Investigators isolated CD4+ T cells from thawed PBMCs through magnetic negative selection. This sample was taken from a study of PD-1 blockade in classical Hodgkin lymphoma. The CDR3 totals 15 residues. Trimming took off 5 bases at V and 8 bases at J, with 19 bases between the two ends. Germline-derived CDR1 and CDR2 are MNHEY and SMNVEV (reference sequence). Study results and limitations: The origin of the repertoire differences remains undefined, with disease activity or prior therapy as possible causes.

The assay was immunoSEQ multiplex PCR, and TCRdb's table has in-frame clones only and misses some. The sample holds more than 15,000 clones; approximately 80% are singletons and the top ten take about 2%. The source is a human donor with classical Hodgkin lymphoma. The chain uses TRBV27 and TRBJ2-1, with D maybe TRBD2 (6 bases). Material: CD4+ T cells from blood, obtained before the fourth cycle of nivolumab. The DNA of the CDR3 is TGTGCCAGCAGTAAAGTCCTAGCGTCGATTGATGAGCAGTTCTTC. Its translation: CASSKVLASIDEQFF.